The 12 T cell receptor beta chains in this list originate from one sample, sequenced in a study of blood T cell repertoires in COVID-19. This table comes from immunoSEQ multiplex PCR, and its TCRdb copy is limited to in-frame clones, with some not included. The sample includes approximately 70,000 clones, about 88% of them seen just once. Sample: peripheral blood. The receptor set was obtained from a man between 65 and 85 years old with active COVID-19.

In its sample, this clone was seen a few times. The chain recombines TRBV5-4 with TRBJ1-6, with 9 bases lining up with TRBD1. Losses at the gene ends were 4 bases for V and 10 bases for J; bases not matched to a gene: 9. Germline V gives CDR1 SGHNT, CDR2 YYREEE (reference sequence). CDR3 length: 15 residues. The CDR3 nucleotides are TGTGCCAGCAGCCCGTGGACAGGGGTGGAGTCACCCCTCCACTTT. This codes for CASSPWTGVESPLHF.

Only one count was recorded for this clone. The genes are TRBV3-1 (or the pseudogene TRBV3-2) and TRBJ2-1; 8 nucleotides align to TRBD2. The CDR3 sequence is 12 residues long. Germline V gives CDR1 LGHDT, CDR2 YNNKEL (reference sequence). Germline trimming cut 0 bases from V and 12 bases from J; bases unmatched to any gene: 1. CDR3 amino acids: CASSQEAGGQFF. CDR3 DNA: TGTGCCAGCAGCCAAGAGGCGGGAGGGCAGTTCTTC.

This chain links TRBV7-2 with TRBJ2-7, with D possibly TRBD1 on 8 matching bases. Germline V gives CDR1 SGHTA, CDR2 FQGNSA. The CDR3 runs 14 residues. Trimming took 4 bases from V and 3 from J, leaving 13 bases between them. DNA for the CDR3: TGTGCCAGCAGCTATAACAGGGGGGGCTACGAGCAGTACTTC. Its translation is CASSYNRGGYEQYF.

The gene calls are TRBV19 and TRBJ2-7; D is possibly TRBD1 (6 bases). Trimming took off 7 bases at V and 6 bases at J, with 25 bases between the two ends. Germline assignment: CDR1 LNHDA and CDR2 SQIVND (reference sequence). The CDR3 is 16 amino acids. The CDR3: CASNPTGTPPWTEQYF. DNA for the CDR3: TGTGCCAGTAACCCGACCGGGACACCCCCTTGGACCGAGCAGTACTTC. The entire variable domain, with the rest obtained from reference TRBV19 and TRBJ2-7, is as follows: DGGITQSPKYLFRKEGQNVTLSCEQNLNHDAMYWYRQDPGQGLRLIYYSQIVNDFQKGDIAEGYSVSREKKESFPLTVTSAQKNPTAFYLCASNPTGTPPWTEQYFGPGTRLTVT.

A few counts support this clone. The chain links TRBV5-6 to TRBJ2-7; D gene unclear. The CDR3 contains 11 residues. V was trimmed by 0 bases and J by 6 bases, leaving 4 bases between them. Germline CDR1 reads SGHDT; CDR2 reads YYEEEE. In DNA form, the CDR3 reads TGTGCCAGCAGCTTGGGGCCCGAGCAGTACTTC. It specifies CASSLGPEQYF. Looking up the rest from reference TRBV5-6 and TRBJ2-7 gives the full variable domain: DAGVTQSPTHLIKTRGQQVTLRCSPKSGHDTVSWYQQALGQGPQFIFQYYEEEERQRGNFPDRFSGHQFPNYSSELNVNALLLGDSALYLCASSLGPEQYFGPGTRLTVT.

The genes are TRBV30 and TRBJ2-3; D might be TRBD2 (6 bases). The CDR3 sequence is 15 residues long. V shed 0 bases and J shed 3 bases, with 13 bases lying between them. Germline V CDR1 and CDR2: GTSNPN, SVGIG (reference sequence). For the CDR3, the DNA is TGTGCCTGGAGTGTCCAGGGTGGGGGGACAGATACGCAGTATTTT. Amino acids: CAWSVQGGGTDTQYF. Filled out from reference TRBV30 and TRBJ2-3, the complete variable domain reads SQTIHQWPATLVQPVGSPLSLECTVEGTSNPNLYWYRQAAGRGLQLLFYSVGIGQISSEVPQNLSASRPQDRQFILSSKKLLLSDSGFYLCAWSVQGGGTDTQYFGPGTRLTVL.

The chain recombines TRBV7-2 with TRBJ2-1; perhaps TRBD1 as D (6 bases). V lost 5 bases and J 5 bases, leaving 16 bases between the germline ends. This CDR3 has 15 residues. Germline CDR1 and CDR2: SGHTA and FQGNSA. Here the CDR3 reads CASSQRQGRNNEQFF. DNA for the CDR3: TGTGCCAGCAGCCAAAGGCAGGGGCGGAACAATGAGCAGTTCTTC.

This chain joins TRBV27 and TRBJ1-3; 11 bases are shared with TRBD1. The junction had 6 bases not matched to a gene; V was cut back by 5 bases and J by 3 bases. CDR3 length: 16 residues. Germline V gene data show CDR1 as MNHEY and CDR2 as SMNVEV (reference sequence). The CDR3 sequence is CASSGTGGPLGNTIYF. In nucleotides, the CDR3 is TGTGCCAGCAGTGGGACAGGGGGACCCCTTGGAAACACCATATATTTT.

J is TRBJ2-7 and V is TRBV10-3, with D maybe TRBD2 (5 bases). This CDR3 contains 14 residues. V gave up 2 bases and J gave up 6 bases, with 14 bases separating them. Germline V gene data show CDR1 as ENHRY and CDR2 as SYGVKD. The CDR3 DNA reads TGTGCCATCAGTGAGGTGGGAGACGGGCGCGAGCAGTACTTC. It is translated as CAISEVGDGREQYF.

This clone was detected only a few times. The V gene is TRBV27, the J gene TRBJ2-7; 8 nucleotides line up with TRBD1. The junction had 7 bases not matched to a gene; V was cut back by 7 bases and J by 2 bases. Germline values: CDR1 MNHEY, CDR2 SMNVEV (reference sequence). The CDR3 runs 14 residues. The CDR3 is CASTQGVAPYEQYF. CDR3 sequence (DNA): TGTGCCAGCACACAGGGGGTCGCACCCTACGAGCAGTACTTC.

The chain combines TRBV15 with TRBJ2-7; 7 nucleotides match TRBD2. With 0 bases clipped from V and 6 bases from J, the junction kept 11 bases outside the gene matches. The CDR3 totals 16 residues. Germline V gene lookup returns CDR1 LNHNV and CDR2 YYDKDF (reference sequence). CDR3 nucleotide sequence: TGTGCCACCAGCAGAGATTGGAGCGCGGGAGAACGCGAGCAGTACTTC. Translated: CATSRDWSAGEREQYF.

This chain joins TRBV21-1 and TRBJ1-2; the table calls TRBD1, which could not be checked here. TRBV21-1 is a listed pseudogene. The CDR3 sequence is 15 residues long. The CDR3 DNA follows: TGTGCCAGCAGCAAAGGGACAGGGTTGGACTATGGCTACACCTTC. It translates to CASSKGTGLDYGYTF.